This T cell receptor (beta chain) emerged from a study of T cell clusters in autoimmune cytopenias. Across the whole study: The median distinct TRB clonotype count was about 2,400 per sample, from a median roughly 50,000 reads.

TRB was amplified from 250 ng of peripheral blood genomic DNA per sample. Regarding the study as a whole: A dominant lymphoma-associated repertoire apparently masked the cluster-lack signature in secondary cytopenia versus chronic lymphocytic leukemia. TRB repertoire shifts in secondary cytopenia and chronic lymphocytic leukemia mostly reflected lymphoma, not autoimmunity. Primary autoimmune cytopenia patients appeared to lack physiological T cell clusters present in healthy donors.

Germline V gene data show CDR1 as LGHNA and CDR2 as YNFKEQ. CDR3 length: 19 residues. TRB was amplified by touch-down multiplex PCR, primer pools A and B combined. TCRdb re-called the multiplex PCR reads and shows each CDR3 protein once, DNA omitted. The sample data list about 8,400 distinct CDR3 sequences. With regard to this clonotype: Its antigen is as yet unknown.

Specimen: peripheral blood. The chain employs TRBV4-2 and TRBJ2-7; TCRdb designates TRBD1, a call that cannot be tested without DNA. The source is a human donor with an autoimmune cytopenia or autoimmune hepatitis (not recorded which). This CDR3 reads CASSQESAPNRMAAYEQYF.